This T cell receptor beta chain was profiled in a study of T cell responses to AZD1222 COVID-19 vaccine. The CDR3 consists of 16 residues. CDR1 and CDR2 from the germline V gene are SGDLS and YYNGEE. The V gene lost 3 bases and the J gene lost 0 bases, with 13 bases spanning the gap. General study results and limits: Only five to seven AZD1222 recipients tested seropositive at baseline. It should be noted that donors were predominantly white British and more often female, and clonal diversity was possibly underestimated.

Note on this clone: Antigen unknown.

Assay used: immunoSEQ multiplex PCR; TCRdb lists only in-frame clones, some missing. The profile shows tens of thousands of clones, about nine tenths of them singletons. This TCR was recovered from an adult who received the AZD1222 COVID-19 vaccine. The specimen comprised peripheral blood, sampled 28 days after the second AZD1222 dose. V gene TRBV9 combines with J gene TRBJ1-3; tentative D call: TRBD1 (5 bases). In nucleotides, the CDR3 is TGTGCCAGCAGCGCGGGACTCGTTAGCTCTGGAAACACCATATATTTT. It is translated as CASSAGLVSSGNTIYF.